These 19 T cell receptor beta chains share one sample of origin, sequenced in a study of cytomegalovirus exposure and HLA in healthy donors. Use of 60 Vbeta and 13 Jbeta primers characterized the PCR. Some clones are missing from TCRdb's copy, which holds only in-frame ones; the method was immunoSEQ multiplex PCR. The sample shows roughly 100,000 clones, 80% to 85% of them seen only once. Sequencing used PBMCs. The receptors were sampled from a man aged 25 to 45 in good health and CMV-seropositive.

This chain connects TRBV29-1 to TRBJ1-1, with 8 bases that match TRBD1. The V segment lost 6 bases and the J segment 9 bases; nucleotides outside the gene matches: 3. CDR1 is SQVTM and CDR2 is ANQGSEA in the germline V gene. The CDR3 is 10 amino acids. CDR3 coding DNA: TGCAGCGTAGGACAGGGCAAAGCTTTCTTT. Amino acid sequence: CSVGQGKAFF. Combining the CDR3 with reference TRBV29-1 and TRBJ1-1 gives the whole variable domain SAVISQKPSRDICQRGTSLTIQCQVDSQVTMMFWYRQQPGQSLTLIATANQGSEATYESGFVIDKFPISRPNLTFSTLTVSNMSPEDSSIYLCSVGQGKAFFGQGTRLTVV.

The chain joins TRBV5-6 to TRBJ1-6; D is perhaps TRBD1 (6 bases). CDR3 length equals 14 residues. The germline CDR1 and CDR2 sequences are SGHDT and YYEEEE. Trimming pared 4 bases from V and 7 bases from J, leaving 12 bases between. The CDR3 spells CASSPGQFNSPLHF. The CDR3 DNA is TGTGCCAGCAGCCCTGGACAGTTCAATTCACCCCTCCACTTT.

The chain combines TRBV7-9 with TRBJ2-2; the D is unclear. The CDR3 consists of 15 residues. The germline gives CDR1 SEHNR, CDR2 FQNEAQ (reference sequence). V shed 3 bases and J shed 3 bases, with 11 bases lying between them. CDR3 sequence: CASSLEQWDTGELFF. CDR3 sequence (DNA): TGTGCCAGCAGCTTGGAACAGTGGGACACCGGGGAGCTGTTTTTT.

This chain uses TRBV7-9 with TRBJ2-5; 8 nucleotides agree with TRBD2. The ends lost 4 bases at V and 5 bases at J; junction bases unmatched: 6. The germline CDR1 and CDR2 sequences are SEHNR and FQNEAQ (reference sequence). The CDR3 runs 14 residues. For the CDR3, the DNA is TGTGCCAGCAGCTCGGGACTAGGCTGGGAGACCCAGTACTTC. It codes for CASSSGLGWETQYF.

This sequence joins TRBV5-1 and TRBJ2-3, with D perhaps TRBD2 (6 bases). The CDR3 is 14 residues long. Trimming removed 0 bases at V and 7 bases at J, with 12 bases between. From germline, CDR1 is SGHRS and CDR2 YFSETQ. CDR3 nucleotides: TGCGCCAGCAGCTTGGGAGGGACTCCTAATACGCAGTATTTT. Translated, it gives CASSLGGTPNTQYF.

The J gene is TRBJ1-2, the V gene TRBV5-4; tentatively, D is TRBD1 (5 bases). V gave up 1 base and J gave up 2 bases, with 12 bases separating them. CDR3 length: 15 amino acids. Looked up from germline, CDR1 is SGHNT and CDR2 is YYREEE (reference sequence). This chain's CDR3 is CASSLLWGTNYGYTF. The CDR3 DNA is TGTGCCAGCAGCTTGTTATGGGGCACGAACTATGGCTACACCTTC.

A note on this clone: Other nucleotide sequences in the sample specify the same CDR3. The genes are TRBV28 and TRBJ2-1; TRBD1 aligns across 8 bases. With 2 bases clipped from V and 5 bases from J, the junction kept 8 bases outside the gene matches. The CDR3 runs to 16 residues. Per the germline V gene, CDR1 is MDHEN and CDR2 is SYDVKM. The CDR3 DNA reads TGTGCCAGCAGTTTAATATCAGGGGGCTTTAACAATGAGCAGTTCTTC. Its translation is CASSLISGGFNNEQFF.

V is TRBV2 and J is TRBJ2-5, with TRBD2 as a possible D gene (7 bases). The CDR3 totals 15 residues. Trimming left V 4 bases short and J 1 base short, with 13 bases between. Germline V gene data show CDR1 as SNHLY and CDR2 as FYNNEI. The CDR3 coding sequence is TGTGCCAGCAGTGCCTGGGGGGGGGCCCAAGAGACCCAGTACTTC. Amino acid sequence: CASSAWGGAQETQYF.

This clone showed up just once. The chain has TRBV9 and TRBJ2-7, with a tentative D call TRBD2 (6 bases). This CDR3 is built from 16 residues. Germline CDR1 SGDLS, CDR2 YYNGEE. Trimming left V 0 bases short and J 1 base short, with 14 bases between. The CDR3 nucleotides read TGTGCCAGCAGCGTAGACGGGGGATTTAGGTCCTACGAGCAGTACTTC. It is translated as CASSVDGGFRSYEQYF.

The chain links TRBV15 to TRBJ1-5, with 8 bases that match TRBD1. CDR1 and CDR2 (germline): LNHNV, YYDKDF (reference sequence). With 6 bases clipped from V and 7 bases from J, the junction kept 11 bases outside the gene matches. The CDR3 is made up of 15 amino acids. Here the CDR3 DNA reads TGTGCCACCAGTCTCGACAGGGGAGTAAACCAGCCCCAGCATTTT. Its translation: CATSLDRGVNQPQHF.

This clone was seen more than once but under ten times. The rearrangement joins TRBV30 to TRBJ2-7; possible D gene TRBD2, 6 bases. The CDR3 is 15 amino acids. Germline lookup yields CDR1 GTSNPN and CDR2 SVGIG (reference sequence). V was clipped by 3 bases and J by 0 bases, with 15 bases between them. The CDR3 protein is CAWSTRDWSSYEQYF. The CDR3 DNA sequence: TGTGCCTGGAGCACCCGGGACTGGAGCTCCTACGAGCAGTACTTC.

The chain uses TRBV19 and TRBJ1-5; D perhaps matches TRBD1 (6 bases). Germline values: CDR1 LNHDA, CDR2 SQIVND (reference sequence). The CDR3 consists of 16 residues. V was pared by 0 bases and J by 5 bases, with 14 bases between. CDR3: CASSIEGGAGHQPQHF. CDR3 in DNA: TGTGCCAGTAGTATAGAAGGGGGGGCGGGGCATCAGCCCCAGCATTTT.

The genes are TRBV7-2 and TRBJ2-5, with 10 nucleotides matching TRBD2. Germline-derived CDR1 and CDR2 are SGHTA and FQGNSA. The V gene end was trimmed by 1 base and the J gene end by 7 bases; junction bases not matched to a gene: 9. This CDR3 has 16 residues. The CDR3 here is CASSLGLAGEMRTQYF. The CDR3 DNA reads as TGTGCCAGCAGCTTAGGGCTAGCGGGGGAAATGAGGACCCAGTACTTC.

V gene TRBV6-1 combines with J gene TRBJ1-4, with a weak D call TRBD1 (6 bases). Trimming stripped 5 bases from V and 16 bases from J, with 17 bases between. Germline CDR1 and CDR2: MNHNS and SASEGT. CDR3 length: 12 residues. The CDR3, as DNA: TGTGCCAGCAGTAATTACAGGGAGTGGAGGTTTTTT. It translates to CASSNYREWRFF.

This chain links TRBV7-8 with TRBJ1-6; D might be TRBD1 (5 bases). The CDR3 has 17 amino acids. Germline V CDR1 and CDR2: SGHVS, FQNEAQ. V was pared by 3 bases and J by 7 bases, with 19 bases between. In DNA, the CDR3 is TGTGCCAGCAGCTTGGGAAGGCTGGGCAGGGAAAATTCACCCCTCCACTTT. Encoded protein: CASSLGRLGRENSPLHF.

V usage is TRBV6-1 and J usage is TRBJ2-3, with 8 bases that match TRBD1. Looked up from germline, CDR1 is MNHNS and CDR2 is SASEGT. Trimming cost V 4 bases and J 0 bases; bases outside gene matches: 3. The length of the CDR3 is 15 residues. The CDR3 reads CASSATGVSTDTQYF. The CDR3, as DNA: TGTGCCAGCAGTGCGACAGGGGTTAGCACAGATACGCAGTATTTT.

V usage is TRBV18 and J usage is TRBJ2-3; TRBD2 is a possible D gene (6 bases). With 0 bases removed from V and 1 base from J, the gap between germline ends came to 14 bases. The CDR3 length is 17 residues. The germline CDR1 and CDR2 sequences are KGHSH and LQKENI. The CDR3: CASSPPRGNSRTDTQYF. CDR3 DNA sequence: TGTGCCAGCTCACCACCGCGGGGCAACTCCCGCACAGATACGCAGTATTTT.

The CDR3 loop is CASSFSGGAQETQYF. The CDR3 nucleotides are TGTGCCAGCAGTTTTAGCGGGGGGGCCCAAGAGACCCAGTACTTC. V is TRBV6-1 and J is TRBJ2-5; TRBD2 aligns across 11 bases. V shed 5 bases and J 1 base; nucleotides not matched to a gene: 3. Looked up from germline, CDR1 is MNHNS and CDR2 is SASEGT. There are 15 residues in the CDR3.

The chain links TRBV10-3 to TRBJ1-1; D may be TRBD1 (6 bases). The CDR3 length is 14 residues. The ends were cut back, 10 bases at V and 3 bases at J, with 18 bases in the middle. Per germline, CDR1 ENHRY and CDR2 SYGVKD. The CDR3 DNA reads TGTGCCACCCTACAGGGATGGGGACACACTGAAGCTTTCTTT. As protein: CATLQGWGHTEAFF.